These 32 T cell receptor beta chains were all obtained from the same sample, sequenced in a study of T cell responses to AZD1222 COVID-19 vaccine. Profiled with immunoSEQ multiplex PCR; TCRdb holds only in-frame clones, not every one. Of roughly 150,000 clones in the sample, 90% to 95% are singletons; the top ten hold about 1.5%. The sample was peripheral blood, taken on day 0 of AZD1222 vaccination. The receptors were gathered from an adult in good health.

This rearrangement joins TRBV6-5 to TRBJ1-1, with TRBD1 identical over 7 bases. V trimming: 2 bases; J trimming: 4 bases; junction bases outside the gene matches: 4. Germline V gene sequence: CDR1 MNHEY, CDR2 SVGAGI. This CDR3 contains 14 residues. The CDR3 DNA reads as TGTGCCAGCAGTTACGGAACAGGGGCCACTGAAGCTTTCTTT. Its protein is CASSYGTGATEAFF.

This clone is a singleton in its sample. The chain joins TRBV6-6 to TRBJ1-3; no reliable D call. Germline V gene data show CDR1 as MNHNY and CDR2 as SVGAGI (reference sequence). Trimming removed 5 bases at V and 2 bases at J, with 16 bases between. The CDR3 runs to 16 residues. This CDR3 is CASSNRAGDAGNTIYF. The CDR3 coding sequence is TGTGCCAGCAGTAACCGGGCCGGGGATGCTGGAAACACCATATATTTT.

Only a few counts were recorded for this clone. The chain carries TRBV6-2 or TRBV6-3 and TRBJ2-1, with TRBD2 matching over 12 bases. The germline V gene encodes CDR1 MNHEY and CDR2 SVGEGT. V trimming: 6 bases; J trimming: 6 bases; junction bases outside the gene matches: 9. There are 16 residues in the CDR3. CDR3 bases: TGTGCCAGCAGCCGCTCGACTAGCGGGAGAGGCAATGAGCAGTTCTTC. It yields the protein CASSRSTSGRGNEQFF.

The rearrangement joins TRBV5-1 to TRBJ1-2; 9 bases agree with TRBD1. CDR1 and CDR2 from the germline V gene are SGHRS and YFSETQ. The J segment lost 0 bases and the V segment lost 4 bases, leaving 4 bases of the junction unmatched. The CDR3 has 15 residues. CDR3 amino acids: CASSRTGEANYGYTF. The CDR3 DNA is TGCGCCAGCAGCCGGACAGGGGAGGCTAACTATGGCTACACCTTC.

The CDR3 DNA reads TGCGCCAGCAGCCAAGATCTATCCAGGGGCCTGTGGGGCTACACCTTC. It specifies CASSQDLSRGLWGYTF. V gene TRBV4-3 combines with J gene TRBJ1-2; perhaps TRBD1 as D (6 bases). Germline CDR1 and CDR2: LGHNA and YSLEER. The V and J ends lost 0 bases and 8 bases respectively, with 19 bases between them. This CDR3 spans 16 amino acids.

In DNA form, the CDR3 reads TGTGCCGTAGAGGCAGGAGGGACTGGAAACACCATATATTTT. It is translated as CAVEAGGTGNTIYF. The V and J genes are TRBV28 and TRBJ1-3, with D uncertain. Trimming stripped 11 bases from V and 2 bases from J, with 16 bases between. The CDR3 sequence is 14 residues long. Germline V gives CDR1 MDHEN, CDR2 SYDVKM. Supplemented by reference TRBV28 and TRBJ1-3, the full variable domain reads DVKVTQSSRYLVKRTGEKVFLECVQDMDHENMFWYRQDPGLGLRLIYFSYDVKMKEKGDIPEGYSVSREKKERFSLILESASTNQTSMYLCAVEAGGTGNTIYFGEGSWLTVV.

The CDR3 region is CASTSLSGTGTSGTGELFF. CDR3 nucleotide sequence: TGTGCCAGCACCTCCCTGAGCGGTACCGGGACTTCGGGCACCGGGGAGCTGTTTTTT. The chain combines TRBV27 with TRBJ2-2, with D possibly being TRBD2 (6 bases). V lost 7 bases and J 4 bases, leaving 28 bases between the germline ends. The CDR3 sequence is 19 residues long. Per the germline V gene, CDR1 is MNHEY and CDR2 is SMNVEV (reference sequence).

V is TRBV6-1 and J is TRBJ1-1; the D gene is possibly TRBD1 (6 bases). CDR1 and CDR2 (germline): MNHNS, SASEGT. There are 14 residues in the CDR3. Trimming removed 2 bases at V and 4 bases at J, with 11 bases between. The CDR3: CASSEWGPATEAFF. CDR3 DNA: TGTGCCAGCAGTGAATGGGGGCCGGCCACTGAAGCTTTCTTT.

The rearrangement uses TRBV19 and TRBJ2-1; D is unresolved. Germline CDR1 LNHDA, CDR2 SQIVND (reference sequence). The V gene lost 3 bases and the J gene lost 0 bases, with 9 bases spanning the gap. The CDR3 is made up of 15 amino acids. CDR3 DNA: TGTGCCAGTAGTATTGAGTCCAGCTCCTACAATGAGCAGTTCTTC. Translation: CASSIESSSYNEQFF.

The chain links TRBV3-1 (or the pseudogene TRBV3-2) to TRBJ2-7; 12 bases line up with TRBD2. The ends lost 4 bases at V and 4 bases at J; junction bases unmatched: 11. Germline V gene sequence: CDR1 LGHDT, CDR2 YNNKEL (reference sequence). This CDR3 contains 17 residues. The CDR3: CASSRTSGKGFGYEQYF. The CDR3 DNA is TGTGCCAGCAGCCGGACTAGCGGGAAGGGGTTCGGGTACGAGCAGTACTTC.

V is TRBV29-1 and J is TRBJ2-7, with TRBD1 identical over 7 bases. V lost 4 bases and J lost 4; bases outside the gene matches: 7. The CDR3 is 13 residues long. Looked up from germline, CDR1 is SQVTM and CDR2 is ANQGSEA. CDR3 residues: CSVVERGPYEQYF. The DNA of the CDR3 is TGCAGCGTTGTAGAGAGGGGGCCATACGAGCAGTACTTC.

The chain combines TRBV11-3 with TRBJ1-6; weak D call: TRBD1 (6 bases). The V end was cut by 3 bases, the J end by 7 bases, with 10 bases between. CDR1 is SGHNT and CDR2 is YENEEA in the germline V gene. This CDR3 comprises 14 residues. This CDR3 is CASSFQGLNSPLHF. Written as DNA, the CDR3 is TGTGCCAGCAGCTTTCAGGGGTTGAATTCACCCCTCCACTTT.

This chain connects TRBV4-3 to TRBJ2-6; D unresolved. V was shortened by 0 bases and J by 3 bases, with 6 bases between the two germline ends. Germline assignment: CDR1 LGHNA and CDR2 YSLEER. This CDR3 is 15 amino acids long. CDR3 DNA: TGCGCCAGCAGCCAAGACTTGGATGGGGCCAACGTCCTGACTTTC. It yields the protein CASSQDLDGANVLTF.

The chain joins TRBV11-2 to TRBJ1-1, with 7 bases that match TRBD1. The V segment lost 6 bases and the J segment 5 bases; nucleotides outside the gene matches: 12. The CDR3 loop spans 15 amino acids. From germline, CDR1 is SGHAT and CDR2 FQNNGV. This CDR3 reads CASRVRQGTWTEAFF. In nucleotides, the CDR3 is TGTGCCAGCAGGGTTCGACAGGGAACTTGGACTGAAGCTTTCTTT.

The chain employs TRBV6-5 and TRBJ1-6, with a tentative D call TRBD1 (6 bases). The CDR3 length is 14 residues. The V gene's germline CDR1 is MNHEY and CDR2 SVGAGI. V was cut by 2 bases and J by 8 bases, with 10 bases left in between. The CDR3 sequence: CASSYVGADSPLHF. In DNA form, the CDR3 reads TGTGCCAGCAGTTACGTGGGGGCGGATTCACCCCTCCACTTT.

The rearrangement uses TRBV11-2 and TRBJ1-1, with D possibly matching TRBD1 (5 bases). The CDR3 consists of 14 residues. V was pared by 6 bases and J by 1 base, with 12 bases between. Looked up from germline, CDR1 is SGHAT and CDR2 is FQNNGV. The CDR3 nucleotides read TGTGCCAGCAGTTCCAGCAGGGCGAACACTGAAGCTTTCTTT. Protein sequence: CASSSSRANTEAFF. The variable domain in full, completed from reference TRBV11-2 and TRBJ1-1, reads EAGVAQSPRYKIIEKRQSVAFWCNPISGHATLYWYQQILGQGPKLLIQFQNNGVVDDSQLPKDRFSAERLKGVDSTLKIQPAKLEDSAVYLCASSSSRANTEAFFGQGTRLTVV.

This chain connects TRBV11-3 to TRBJ2-3, with TRBD1 matching 8 bases. With V trimmed by 5 bases and J by 3 bases, 7 bases remained unmatched. The germline CDR1 and CDR2 sequences are SGHNT and YENEEA. This CDR3 region has 15 residues. The CDR3 region is CASSTRTGKTDTQYF. The CDR3 DNA follows: TGTGCCAGCAGCACCAGGACAGGGAAGACAGATACGCAGTATTTT.

V is TRBV10-3 and J is TRBJ1-1; 7 nucleotides agree with TRBD1. Germline V gene data show CDR1 as ENHRY and CDR2 as SYGVKD. This CDR3 spans 15 amino acids. Losses at the gene ends were 4 bases for V and 3 bases for J; bases not matched to a gene: 8. The CDR3 sequence: CAISVGEQGDTEAFF. CDR3 nucleotides: TGTGCCATCAGTGTTGGGGAGCAGGGGGACACTGAAGCTTTCTTT.

J is TRBJ1-5 and V is TRBV28, with 7 bases matching TRBD1. The V gene's germline CDR1 is MDHEN and CDR2 SYDVKM. With 6 bases clipped from V and 1 base from J, the junction kept 6 bases outside the gene matches. This CDR3 region has 15 residues. The CDR3 DNA sequence: TGTGCCAGCAGGAGAACAGGGGCCAGCAATCAGCCCCAGCATTTT. Encoded protein: CASRRTGASNQPQHF.

The chain is built from TRBV7-8 and TRBJ2-7; a possible D gene is TRBD1 (5 bases). V lost 5 bases to trimming and J lost 2 bases, with 16 bases between them. This CDR3 has 15 residues. Germline CDR1 is SGHVS and CDR2 is FQNEAQ. CDR3 sequence reads: CASSPSRALPYEQYF. DNA for the CDR3: TGTGCCAGCAGCCCCTCCAGGGCCCTTCCCTACGAGCAGTACTTC. Using reference TRBV7-8 and TRBJ2-7 for the parts outside the CDR3, the full variable domain is GAGVSQSPRYKVAKRGQDVALRCDPISGHVSLFWYQQALGQGPEFLTYFQNEAQLDKSGLPSDRFFAERPEGSVSTLKIQRTQQEDSAVYLCASSPSRALPYEQYFGPGTRLTVT.

This clone has more than one count but fewer than ten. The chain has TRBV9 and TRBJ2-7, with D perhaps matching TRBD1 (6 bases). The CDR3 has 15 residues. Germline V lookup: CDR1 SGDLS, CDR2 YYNGEE. V shed 4 bases and J shed 2 bases, with 16 bases lying between them. This CDR3 is CASSPGTKNTYEQYF. For the CDR3, the DNA is TGTGCCAGCAGCCCCGGGACAAAGAATACCTACGAGCAGTACTTC.

The V call is TRBV27, the J call TRBJ1-4; D not certain. Trimming stripped 10 bases from V and 2 bases from J, with 17 bases between. Per germline, CDR1 MNHEY and CDR2 SMNVEV (reference sequence). This CDR3 is 15 amino acids long. The CDR3 region has the DNA TGTGCCACCCGACGGGGAGCCGCGACTAATGAAAAACTGTTTTTT. This gives the protein CATRRGAATNEKLFF.

This chain connects TRBV6-2 or TRBV6-3 to TRBJ2-7; D is uncertain. Trimming pared 0 bases from V and 3 bases from J, leaving 12 bases between. Germline V gene data show CDR1 as MNHEY and CDR2 as SVGEGT. This CDR3 has 15 amino acids. The CDR3 bases are TGTGCCAGCAGTTACTCGAGGCAGGCCAGCTACGAGCAGTACTTC. Amino acids: CASSYSRQASYEQYF.

V gene TRBV6-4 combines with J gene TRBJ1-1; D might be TRBD1 (6 bases). V was pared by 6 bases and J by 5 bases, with 13 bases between. Germline V gene data show CDR1 as MRHNA and CDR2 as SNTAGT. The CDR3 is 13 amino acids. Here the CDR3 DNA reads TGTGCCAGCAGCTCGAAACAGGGAACTGAAGCTTTCTTT. Amino acid sequence: CASSSKQGTEAFF.

The rearrangement uses TRBV7-8 and TRBJ1-4; D not resolved. V was pared by 5 bases and J by 6 bases, with 4 bases between. Germline V gene lookup returns CDR1 SGHVS and CDR2 FQNEAQ. CDR3 size: 11 residues. The CDR3 region has the DNA TGTGCCAGCAGCCCGGATGAAAAACTGTTTTTT. It specifies CASSPDEKLFF.

The chain couples TRBV3-1 (or the pseudogene TRBV3-2) to TRBJ2-6; D not resolved. The germline V and J ends were trimmed by 7 bases and 1 base, with 8 bases remaining between them. The CDR3 runs 14 residues. Germline V CDR1 and CDR2: LGHDT, YNNKEL (reference sequence). CDR3: CASNTESGANVLTF. CDR3 sequence (DNA): TGTGCCAGCAACACAGAATCTGGGGCCAACGTCCTGACTTTC.

V gene TRBV27 combines with J gene TRBJ2-7, with D unresolved. The length of the CDR3 is 11 residues. The germline V and J ends were trimmed by 6 bases and 5 bases, with 8 bases remaining between them. Germline CDR1 and CDR2: MNHEY and SMNVEV (reference sequence). CDR3 residues: CASRLRDEQYF. CDR3 sequence (DNA): TGTGCCAGCAGACTCCGCGACGAGCAGTACTTC.

This sequence joins TRBV7-6 and TRBJ2-7, with 11 bases fitting TRBD2. The CDR3 runs to 15 residues. The trim removed 5 bases at V and 3 bases at J, leaving 6 bases unmatched. Germline lookup yields CDR1 SGHVS and CDR2 FNYEAQ. The CDR3 region is CASSQTSGTHYEQYF. In DNA, the CDR3 is TGTGCCAGCAGCCAGACTAGCGGGACACACTACGAGCAGTACTTC.

The chain uses TRBV27 and TRBJ2-3, with 8 bases matching TRBD2. With 3 bases clipped from V and 2 bases from J, the junction kept 7 bases outside the gene matches. Germline V gene data show CDR1 as MNHEY and CDR2 as SMNVEV (reference sequence). This CDR3 comprises 16 residues. The CDR3 coding sequence is TGTGCCAGCAGTTTTTTGCGGGGGGTTAACACAGATACGCAGTATTTT. Its translation is CASSFLRGVNTDTQYF.

The chain carries TRBV9 and TRBJ1-1, with a weak D call TRBD1 (5 bases). The germline gives CDR1 SGDLS, CDR2 YYNGEE. This CDR3 region has 13 residues. The V and J ends lost 2 bases and 1 base respectively, with 6 bases between them. This CDR3 is CASSVQGNTEAFF. Here the CDR3 DNA reads TGTGCCAGCAGCGTCCAGGGGAACACTGAAGCTTTCTTT.

The chain employs TRBV10-1 and TRBJ2-7, with 8 bases that match TRBD2. V was clipped by 5 bases and J by 0 bases; unmatched bases: 6. There are 15 residues in the CDR3. The germline V gene has CDR1 WNHNN and CDR2 SYGVQD (reference sequence). CDR3 DNA: TGCGCCAGCAGTAGGACGGGGGGGAGCTCCTACGAGCAGTACTTC. Protein sequence: CASSRTGGSSYEQYF.

The chain combines TRBV14 with TRBJ1-2; D not resolved. Trimming removed 5 bases from V and 0 bases from J, with 13 bases in between. The V gene's germline CDR1 is SGHDN and CDR2 FVKESK. The CDR3 totals 15 residues. CDR3 region: CASSTLAVTNYGYTF. In DNA, the CDR3 is TGTGCCAGCAGCACTCTAGCCGTCACTAACTATGGCTACACCTTC.